The T cell receptor beta chain described here comes from a study of blood T cell repertoires in COVID-19. Study in general: Both acute and convalescent COVID-19 samples were obtained from the United States, Italy and Spain. PBMCs, B-cell-depleted T cells, or T cells provided the cDNA or gDNA that made up the material.

Using immunoSEQ multiplex PCR, the repertoire was profiled, and TCRdb retains in-frame clones only, with some absent. The table includes about 140,000 clones, roughly 91% detected once. Trimming removed 0 bases at V and 3 bases at J, with 9 bases between. CDR1 and CDR2 from the germline V gene are LGHNA and YSLEER. CDR3 length: 15 amino acids. This TCR was sampled from a man aged 55 to 69 with active or convalescent COVID-19. Sequencing used peripheral blood. The chain couples TRBV4-3 to TRBJ1-5; no definite D call. CDR3 nucleotide sequence: TGCGCCAGCAGCCAAGATCGCGGTATCAATCAGCCCCAGCATTTT. It yields the protein CASSQDRGINQPQHF.